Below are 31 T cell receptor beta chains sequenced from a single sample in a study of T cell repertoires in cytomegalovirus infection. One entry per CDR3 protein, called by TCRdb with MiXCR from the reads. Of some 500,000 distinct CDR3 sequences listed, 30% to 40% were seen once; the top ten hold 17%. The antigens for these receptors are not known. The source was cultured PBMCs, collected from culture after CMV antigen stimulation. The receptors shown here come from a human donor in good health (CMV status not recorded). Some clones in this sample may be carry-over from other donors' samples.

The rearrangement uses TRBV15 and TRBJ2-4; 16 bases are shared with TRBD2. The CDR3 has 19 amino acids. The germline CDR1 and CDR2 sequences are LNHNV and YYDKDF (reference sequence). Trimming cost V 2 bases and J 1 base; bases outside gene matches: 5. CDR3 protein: CATSRPGTSGGGAKNIQYF. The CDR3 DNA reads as TGTGCCACCAGCAGACCCGGGACTAGCGGGGGGGGGGCCAAAAACATTCAGTACTTC.

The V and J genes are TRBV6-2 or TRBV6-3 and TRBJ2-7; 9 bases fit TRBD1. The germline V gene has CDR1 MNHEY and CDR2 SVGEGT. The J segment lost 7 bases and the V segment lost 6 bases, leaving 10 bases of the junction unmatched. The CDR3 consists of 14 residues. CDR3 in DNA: TGTGCCAGCAGCCATTCACAGGGGGCGAAGGAGCAGTACTTC. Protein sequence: CASSHSQGAKEQYF.

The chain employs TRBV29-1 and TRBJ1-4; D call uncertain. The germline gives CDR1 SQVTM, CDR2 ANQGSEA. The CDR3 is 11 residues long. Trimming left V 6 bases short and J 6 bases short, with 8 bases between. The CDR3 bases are TGCAGCGTCGGCACGGATGAAAAACTGTTTTTT. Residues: CSVGTDEKLFF.

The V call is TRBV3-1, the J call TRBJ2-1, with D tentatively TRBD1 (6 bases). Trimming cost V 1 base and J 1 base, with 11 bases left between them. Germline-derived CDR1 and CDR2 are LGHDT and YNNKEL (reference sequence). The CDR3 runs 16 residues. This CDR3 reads CASSQGQGPSYNEQFF. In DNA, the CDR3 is TGTGCCAGCAGCCAAGGGCAGGGGCCATCCTACAATGAGCAGTTCTTC.

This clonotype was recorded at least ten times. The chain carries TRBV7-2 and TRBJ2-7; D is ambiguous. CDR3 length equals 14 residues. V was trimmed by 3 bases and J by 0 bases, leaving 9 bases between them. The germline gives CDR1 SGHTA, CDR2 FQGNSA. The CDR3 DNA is TGTGCCAGCAGCTTGTTGGGCTCCTCCTACGAGCAGTACGTC. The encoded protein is CASSLLGSSYEQYV.

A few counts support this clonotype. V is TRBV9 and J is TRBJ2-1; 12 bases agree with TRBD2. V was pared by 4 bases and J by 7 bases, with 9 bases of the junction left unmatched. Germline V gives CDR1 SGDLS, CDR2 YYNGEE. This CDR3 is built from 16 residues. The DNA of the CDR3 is TGTGCCAGCAGCCCCCGACTAGCGGGAGCGGAAAATGAGCAGTTCTTC. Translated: CASSPRLAGAENEQFF.

The chain's CDR3 is CSVGTGSNQPQHF. In nucleotides, the CDR3 is TGCAGCGTTGGGACAGGGAGCAATCAGCCCCAGCATTTT. V gene TRBV29-1 combines with J gene TRBJ1-5, with 8 bases aligning to TRBD1. The germline V gene has CDR1 SQVTM and CDR2 ANQGSEA. The CDR3 extends over 13 amino acids. The trim removed 4 bases at V and 1 base at J, leaving 0 bases unmatched.

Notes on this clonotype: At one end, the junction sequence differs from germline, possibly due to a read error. The DNA of the CDR3 is TGTGTCAGCAGCTTGGGCGGGATAATGGGTGCTGAGCAGTTCTTC. This sequence encodes CVSSLGGIMGAEQFF. The chain carries TRBV5-4 and TRBJ2-1; D is possibly TRBD2 (6 bases). CDR3 length: 15 residues. Germline CDR1 SGHNT, CDR2 YYREEE (reference sequence). The whole variable domain, filled in from reference TRBV5-4 and TRBJ2-1, reads ETGVTQSPTHLIKTRGQQVTLRCSSQSGHNTVSWYQQALGQGPQFIFQYYREEENGRGNFPPRFSGLQFPNYSSELNVNALELDDSALYLCVSSLGGIMGAEQFFGPGTRLTVL.

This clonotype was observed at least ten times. DNA for the CDR3: TGTGCCAGCAGCTTAGCTCGGCTAGCGGGATGGCAGACCCAGTACTTC. Protein product: CASSLARLAGWQTQYF. V usage is TRBV7-8 and J usage is TRBJ2-5; TRBD2 aligns across 9 bases. Germline CDR1 reads SGHVS; CDR2 reads FQNEAQ. V shed 0 bases and J 6 bases; nucleotides not matched to a gene: 8. The CDR3 has 16 amino acids. Based on the CDR3 plus reference TRBV7-8 and TRBJ2-5, the full variable domain is GAGVSQSPRYKVAKRGQDVALRCDPISGHVSLFWYQQALGQGPEFLTYFQNEAQLDKSGLPSDRFFAERPEGSVSTLKIQRTQQEDSAVYLCASSLARLAGWQTQYFGPGTRLLVL.

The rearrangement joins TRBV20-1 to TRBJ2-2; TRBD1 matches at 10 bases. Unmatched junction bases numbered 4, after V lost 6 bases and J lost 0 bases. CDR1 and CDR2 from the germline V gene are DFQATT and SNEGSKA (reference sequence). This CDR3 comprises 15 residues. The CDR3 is CSAGQGGTNTGELFF. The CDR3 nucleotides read TGCAGTGCAGGACAGGGGGGTACGAACACCGGGGAGCTGTTTTTT.

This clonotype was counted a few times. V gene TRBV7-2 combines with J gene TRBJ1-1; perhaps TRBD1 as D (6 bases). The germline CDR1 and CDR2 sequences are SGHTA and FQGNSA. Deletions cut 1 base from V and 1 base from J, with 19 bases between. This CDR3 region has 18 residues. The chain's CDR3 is CASSLDFGTLAWNTEAFF. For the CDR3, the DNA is TGTGCCAGCAGCTTAGATTTCGGGACACTAGCATGGAACACTGAAGCTTTCTTT.

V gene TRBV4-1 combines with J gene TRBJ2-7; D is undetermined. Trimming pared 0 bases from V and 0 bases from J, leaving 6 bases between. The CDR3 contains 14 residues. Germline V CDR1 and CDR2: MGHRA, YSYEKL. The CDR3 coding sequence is TGCGCCAGCAGCCAAGATAGATCCTCCTACGAGCAGTACGTC. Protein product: CASSQDRSSYEQYV.

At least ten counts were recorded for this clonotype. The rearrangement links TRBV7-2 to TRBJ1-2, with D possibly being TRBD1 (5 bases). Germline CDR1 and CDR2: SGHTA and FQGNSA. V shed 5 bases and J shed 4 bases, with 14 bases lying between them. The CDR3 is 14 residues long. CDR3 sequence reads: CASSPSAGTYGYTF. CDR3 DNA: TGTGCCAGCAGCCCAAGTGCCGGGACCTATGGCTACACCTTC. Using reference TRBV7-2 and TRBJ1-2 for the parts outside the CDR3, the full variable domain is GAGVSQSPSNKVTEKGKDVELRCDPISGHTALYWYRQSLGQGLEFLIYFQGNSAPDKSGLPSDRFSAERTGGSVSTLTIQRTQQEDSAVYLCASSPSAGTYGYTFGSGTRLTVV.

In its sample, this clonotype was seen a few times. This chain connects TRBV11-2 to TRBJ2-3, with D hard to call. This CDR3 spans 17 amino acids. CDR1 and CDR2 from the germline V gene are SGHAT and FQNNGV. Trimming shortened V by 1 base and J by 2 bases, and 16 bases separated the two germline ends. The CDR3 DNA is TGTGCCAGCAGCTTAGGATTGCTGGGCGGATTCACAGATACGCAGTATTTT. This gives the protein CASSLGLLGGFTDTQYF.

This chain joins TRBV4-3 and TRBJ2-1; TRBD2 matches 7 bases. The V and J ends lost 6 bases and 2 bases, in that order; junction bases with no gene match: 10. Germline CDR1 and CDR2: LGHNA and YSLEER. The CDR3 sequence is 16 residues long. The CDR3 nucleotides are TGCGCCAGCAGGCAAAACCGGGAGGTCCCCTACAATGAGCAGTTCTTC. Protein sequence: CASRQNREVPYNEQFF.

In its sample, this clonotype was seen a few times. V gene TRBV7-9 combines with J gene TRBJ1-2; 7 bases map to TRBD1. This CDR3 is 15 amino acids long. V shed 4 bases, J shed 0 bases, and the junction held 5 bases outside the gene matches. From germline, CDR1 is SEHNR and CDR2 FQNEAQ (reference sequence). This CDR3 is CASSSTGFPNYGYTF. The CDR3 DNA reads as TGTGCCAGCAGCTCGACAGGGTTTCCTAACTATGGCTACACCTTC.

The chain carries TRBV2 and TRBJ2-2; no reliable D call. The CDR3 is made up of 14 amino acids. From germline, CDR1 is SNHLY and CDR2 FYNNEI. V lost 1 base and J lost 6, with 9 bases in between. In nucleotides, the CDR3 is TGTGCCAGCAGTGAAGGACCACGGGCCGGGGAGCTGTTTTTT. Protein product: CASSEGPRAGELFF.

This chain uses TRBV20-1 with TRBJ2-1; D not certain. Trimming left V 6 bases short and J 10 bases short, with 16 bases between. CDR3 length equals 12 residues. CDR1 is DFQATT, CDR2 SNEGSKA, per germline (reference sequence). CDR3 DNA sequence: TGCAGTGCAGTTAGCAAATCCGAAGAGCAGTTCTTC. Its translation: CSAVSKSEEQFF.

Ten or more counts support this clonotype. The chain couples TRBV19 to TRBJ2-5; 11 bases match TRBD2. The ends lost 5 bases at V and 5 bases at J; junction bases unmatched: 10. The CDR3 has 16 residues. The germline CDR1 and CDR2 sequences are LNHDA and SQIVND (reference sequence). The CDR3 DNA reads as TGTGCCAGTAGTTGGAGTCGACTAGCGGGACGGGAGACCCAGTACTTC. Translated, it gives CASSWSRLAGRETQYF.

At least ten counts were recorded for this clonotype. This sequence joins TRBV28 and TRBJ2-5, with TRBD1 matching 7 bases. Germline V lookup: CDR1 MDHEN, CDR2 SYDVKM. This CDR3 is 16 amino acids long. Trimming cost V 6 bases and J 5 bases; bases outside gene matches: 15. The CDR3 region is CASRRRTGVPWETQYF. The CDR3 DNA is TGTGCCAGCAGGCGTCGGACAGGCGTGCCCTGGGAGACCCAGTACTTC.

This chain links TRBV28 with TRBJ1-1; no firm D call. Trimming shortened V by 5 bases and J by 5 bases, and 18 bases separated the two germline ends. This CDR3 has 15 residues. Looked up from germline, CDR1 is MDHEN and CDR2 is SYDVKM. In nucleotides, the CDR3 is TGTGCCAGCAGTCCCGGAAGTTTAGGCGAAACTGAAGCTTTCTTT. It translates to CASSPGSLGETEAFF.

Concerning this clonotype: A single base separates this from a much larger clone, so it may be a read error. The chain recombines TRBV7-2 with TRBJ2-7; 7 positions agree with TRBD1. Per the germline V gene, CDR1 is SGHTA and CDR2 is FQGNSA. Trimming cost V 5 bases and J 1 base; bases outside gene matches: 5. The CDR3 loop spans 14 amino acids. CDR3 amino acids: CASSARDSSYEQYF. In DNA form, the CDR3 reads TGTGCCAGCAGCGCCCGGGACAGTTCCTACGAGCAGTACTTC.

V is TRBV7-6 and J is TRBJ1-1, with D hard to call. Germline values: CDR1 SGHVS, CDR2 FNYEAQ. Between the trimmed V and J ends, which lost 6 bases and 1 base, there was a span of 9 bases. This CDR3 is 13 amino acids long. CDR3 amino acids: CASRISGNTEAFF. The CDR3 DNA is TGTGCCAGCAGGATTTCAGGGAACACTGAAGCTTTCTTT.

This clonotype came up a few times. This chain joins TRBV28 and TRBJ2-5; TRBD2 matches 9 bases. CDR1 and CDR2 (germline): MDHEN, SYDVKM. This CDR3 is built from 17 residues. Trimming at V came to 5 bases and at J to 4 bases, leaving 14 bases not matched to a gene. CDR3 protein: CASSPFRGSGRAETQYF. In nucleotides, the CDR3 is TGTGCCAGCAGTCCCTTTCGGGGTAGCGGGAGAGCAGAGACCCAGTACTTC. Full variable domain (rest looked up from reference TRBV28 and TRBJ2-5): DVKVTQSSRYLVKRTGEKVFLECVQDMDHENMFWYRQDPGLGLRLIYFSYDVKMKEKGDIPEGYSVSREKKERFSLILESASTNQTSMYLCASSPFRGSGRAETQYFGPGTRLLVL.

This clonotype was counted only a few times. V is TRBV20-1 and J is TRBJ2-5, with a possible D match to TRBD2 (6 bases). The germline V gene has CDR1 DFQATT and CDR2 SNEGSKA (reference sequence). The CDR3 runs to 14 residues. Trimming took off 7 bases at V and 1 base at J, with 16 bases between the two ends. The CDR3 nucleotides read TGCAGTGAAAAGCGGGCCGGGAGCCAAGAGACCCAGTACTTC. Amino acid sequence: CSEKRAGSQETQYF.

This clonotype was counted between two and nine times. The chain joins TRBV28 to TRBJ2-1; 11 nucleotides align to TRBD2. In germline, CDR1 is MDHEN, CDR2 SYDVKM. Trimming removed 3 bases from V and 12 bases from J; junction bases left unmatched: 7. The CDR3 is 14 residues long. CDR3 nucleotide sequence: TGTGCCAGCAGTTTGAGGACTAGCGGGTGGGGGCAGTTCTTC. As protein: CASSLRTSGWGQFF.

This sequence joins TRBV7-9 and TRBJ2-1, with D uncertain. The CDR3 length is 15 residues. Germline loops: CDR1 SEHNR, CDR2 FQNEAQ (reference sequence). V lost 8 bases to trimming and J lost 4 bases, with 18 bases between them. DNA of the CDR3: TGTGCCAGCCTTCCGACGGACCCGTTATACAATGAGCAGTTCTTC. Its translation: CASLPTDPLYNEQFF.

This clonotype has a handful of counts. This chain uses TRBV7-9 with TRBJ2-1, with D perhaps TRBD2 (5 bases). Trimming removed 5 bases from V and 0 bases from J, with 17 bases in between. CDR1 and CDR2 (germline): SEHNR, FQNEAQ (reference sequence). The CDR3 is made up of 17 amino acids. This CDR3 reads CASSLRSPGSSYNEQFF. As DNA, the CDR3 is TGTGCCAGCAGCCTTAGGTCCCCGGGGTCCTCCTACAATGAGCAGTTCTTC.

The CDR3 DNA sequence: TGTGCCAGTAGTACCCACCGGGATTCCTACAATGAGCAGTTCTTC. Protein: CASSTHRDSYNEQFF. The chain recombines TRBV19 with TRBJ2-1, with a possible D match to TRBD2 (5 bases). The CDR3 has 15 residues. V was trimmed by 4 bases and J by 1 base, leaving 11 bases between them. CDR1 and CDR2 (germline): LNHDA, SQIVND (reference sequence).

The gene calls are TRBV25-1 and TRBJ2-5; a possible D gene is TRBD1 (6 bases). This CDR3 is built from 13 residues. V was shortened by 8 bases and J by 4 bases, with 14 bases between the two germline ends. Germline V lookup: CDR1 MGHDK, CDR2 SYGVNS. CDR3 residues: CASGTTAIETQYF. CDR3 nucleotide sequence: TGTGCCAGCGGGACAACGGCGATAGAGACCCAGTACTTC.

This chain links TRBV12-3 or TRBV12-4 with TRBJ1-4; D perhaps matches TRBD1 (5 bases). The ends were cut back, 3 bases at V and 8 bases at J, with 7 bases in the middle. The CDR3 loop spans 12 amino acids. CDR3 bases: TGTGCCAGCAGTTTTGGGGGGGAAAAACTGTTTTTT. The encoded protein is CASSFGGEKLFF.